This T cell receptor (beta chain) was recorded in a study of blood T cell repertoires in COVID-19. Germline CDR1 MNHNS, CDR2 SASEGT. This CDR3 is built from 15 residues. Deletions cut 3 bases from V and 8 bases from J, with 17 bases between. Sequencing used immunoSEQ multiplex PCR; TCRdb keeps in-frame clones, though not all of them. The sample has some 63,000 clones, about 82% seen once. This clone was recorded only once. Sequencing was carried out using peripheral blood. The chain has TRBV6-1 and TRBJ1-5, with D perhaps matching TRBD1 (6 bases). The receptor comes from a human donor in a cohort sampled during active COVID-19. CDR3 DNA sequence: TGTGCCAGCAGTGATTGGACAGCGTTGGACAAGCCCCAGCATTTT. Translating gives CASSDWTALDKPQHF.